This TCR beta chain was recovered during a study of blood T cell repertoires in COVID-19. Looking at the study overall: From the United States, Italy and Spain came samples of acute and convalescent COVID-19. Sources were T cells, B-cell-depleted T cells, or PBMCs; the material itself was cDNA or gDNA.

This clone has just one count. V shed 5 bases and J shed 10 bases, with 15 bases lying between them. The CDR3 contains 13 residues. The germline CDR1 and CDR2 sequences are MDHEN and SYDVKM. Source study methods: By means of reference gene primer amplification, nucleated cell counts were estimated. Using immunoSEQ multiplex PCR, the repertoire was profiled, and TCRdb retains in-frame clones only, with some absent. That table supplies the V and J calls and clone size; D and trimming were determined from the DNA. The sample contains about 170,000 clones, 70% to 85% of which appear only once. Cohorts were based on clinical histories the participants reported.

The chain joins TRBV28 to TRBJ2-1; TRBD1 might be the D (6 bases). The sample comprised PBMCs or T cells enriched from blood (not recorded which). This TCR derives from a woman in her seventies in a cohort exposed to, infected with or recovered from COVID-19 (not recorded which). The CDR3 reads CASSPPQGTEQFF. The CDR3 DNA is TGTGCCAGCAGTCCCCCCCAGGGGACGGAGCAGTTCTTC. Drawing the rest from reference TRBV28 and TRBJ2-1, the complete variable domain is DVKVTQSSRYLVKRTGEKVFLECVQDMDHENMFWYRQDPGLGLRLIYFSYDVKMKEKGDIPEGYSVSREKKERFSLILESASTNQTSMYLCASSPPQGTEQFFGPGTRLTVL.